The 3 T cell receptor beta chains listed next were all sequenced from one sample in a study of vaccination effects on CD4 cells after COVID-19. These receptors' antigens are unknown. ViraFEST assay sequencing came after antigen-specific CD4+ T cells were expanded with viral peptide pools. At the end of 9 to 11 days of culture, CD4+ T cells were isolated. Absence of prior SARS-CoV-2 infection characterized the vaccine recipients, who showed negative nucleocapsid antibodies. Here immunoSEQ multiplex PCR was the method, and the copy in TCRdb shows in-frame clones only, minus some. This table has about 55,000 clones, approximately 70% appearing once. Source: CD4+ T cells from PBMCs cultured with SARS-CoV-2 spike peptides, taken before COVID-19 vaccination. All receptors come from a human donor who received a COVID-19 vaccine.

The V and J genes are TRBV28 and TRBJ2-3; 14 positions match TRBD2. Germline V gene sequence: CDR1 MDHEN, CDR2 SYDVKM. The CDR3 loop spans 16 amino acids. The ends lost 8 bases at V and 1 base at J; junction bases unmatched: 5. This CDR3 reads CASGLAGGVGTDTQYF. The CDR3 coding sequence is TGTGCCAGCGGACTAGCGGGAGGCGTTGGCACAGATACGCAGTATTTT.

V and J are TRBV15 and TRBJ2-1; a possible D gene is TRBD2 (5 bases). The V gene's germline CDR1 is LNHNV and CDR2 YYDKDF (reference sequence). V lost 0 bases and J 9 bases, leaving 9 bases between the germline ends. CDR3 length equals 13 residues. The CDR3 here is CATSRDRGSEQFF. As DNA, the CDR3 is TGTGCCACCAGCAGAGATAGAGGGAGTGAGCAGTTCTTC.

The chain employs TRBV7-2 and TRBJ1-5, with 7 bases fitting TRBD1. The CDR3 is made up of 14 amino acids. Germline CDR1 and CDR2: SGHTA and FQGNSA. The V gene end was trimmed by 6 bases and the J gene end by 5 bases; junction bases not matched to a gene: 7. Written as DNA, the CDR3 is TGTGCCAGCAGTCGTAGGGGGCCTGATCAGCCCCAGCATTTT. This codes for CASSRRGPDQPQHF.